This T cell receptor (beta chain) derives from a study of shared clonotypes between healthy human individuals. Study results and limitations: The study generally estimated greater richness for naive than memory subsets. Clonotypes shared by all four sorted-subset donors had higher generation probabilities than non-shared clonotypes.

The V end lost 0 bases, the J end lost 6 bases, and 14 bases lay between the germline ends. This CDR3 is 15 amino acids long. The germline CDR1 and CDR2 sequences are WSHSY and SAAADI. Methods used by the authors: Filtering differed, since immunoSEQ gave only junction sequences and no quality scores. Assay used: immunoSEQ multiplex PCR; TCRdb lists only in-frame clones, some missing. V and J calls plus clone size are reproduced from that table; the DNA served to infer D and trimming. Here the sample spans around 2,100,000 clones, about 95% being singletons. The naive CD8 fraction comprised CD45RO-negative cells positively selected for CCR7 and excluded terminally differentiated effector memory CD45RA+ cells. As regards this clone: Its specificity is unknown.

This clonotype was sampled from a man younger than 35 in good health. The V call is TRBV10-2, the J call TRBJ1-1, with unresolved D. Sequences were obtained from naive CD8+ T cells sorted from blood. The CDR3 protein is CASSESEGIMSEAFF. CDR3 bases: TGCGCCAGCAGTGAGTCGGAGGGAATAATGTCTGAAGCTTTCTTT.